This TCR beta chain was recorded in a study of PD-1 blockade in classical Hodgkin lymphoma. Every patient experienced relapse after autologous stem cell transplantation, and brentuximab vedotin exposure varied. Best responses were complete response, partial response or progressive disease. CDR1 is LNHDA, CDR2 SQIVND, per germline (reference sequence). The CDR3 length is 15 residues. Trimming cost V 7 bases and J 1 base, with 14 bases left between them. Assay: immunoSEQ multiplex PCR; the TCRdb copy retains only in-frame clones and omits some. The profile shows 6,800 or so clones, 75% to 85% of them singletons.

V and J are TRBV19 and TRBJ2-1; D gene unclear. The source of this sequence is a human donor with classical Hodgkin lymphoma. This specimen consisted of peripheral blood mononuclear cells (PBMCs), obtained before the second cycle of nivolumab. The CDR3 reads CASTAGAYSYNEQFF. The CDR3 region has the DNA TGTGCCAGTACCGCAGGAGCTTATTCCTACAATGAGCAGTTCTTC.